The clone carrying this T cell receptor (beta chain) was detected many times. The antigen is undetermined. Regarding time point: newly diagnosed GD, antithyroid drugs for less than 3 months. Construction of the TCR library relied on RNA isolated from PBMCs. Staff took around 8.6 milliliters of peripheral blood and put it into EDTA tubes. Through Arm-PCR of CDR3 regions and iRepertoire HTBI primers, TCR beta libraries were built. TCRdb analysed the multiplex PCR reads with MiXCR anew, one entry per CDR3 protein. The sample has about 500,000 distinct CDR3 sequences; roughly 15% are singletons. This sample is part of a study of regulatory T cells in long-lasting Graves disease. Germline CDR1 DFQATT, CDR2 SNEGSKA (reference sequence). V was pared by 3 bases and J by 6 bases, with 18 bases between. The CDR3 is 14 residues long. The study's findings and limits: Persistent Graves' disease cases displayed lower TCR diversity than newly diagnosed ones.

Separately, the same data were catalogued under a study of T cells in Graves' hyperthyroidism and ophthalmopathy.

The sequences come from peripheral blood mononuclear cells (PBMCs), collected at new diagnosis, from a patient treated with antithyroid drugs. The chain has TRBV20-1 and TRBJ2-7, with D tentatively TRBD2 (6 bases). This sequence was found in a man in his forties or fifties with Graves disease. CDR3 amino acids: CSASRAGPSGEQYF. CDR3 bases: TGCAGTGCTAGTAGGGCGGGGCCCTCCGGCGAGCAGTACTTC.